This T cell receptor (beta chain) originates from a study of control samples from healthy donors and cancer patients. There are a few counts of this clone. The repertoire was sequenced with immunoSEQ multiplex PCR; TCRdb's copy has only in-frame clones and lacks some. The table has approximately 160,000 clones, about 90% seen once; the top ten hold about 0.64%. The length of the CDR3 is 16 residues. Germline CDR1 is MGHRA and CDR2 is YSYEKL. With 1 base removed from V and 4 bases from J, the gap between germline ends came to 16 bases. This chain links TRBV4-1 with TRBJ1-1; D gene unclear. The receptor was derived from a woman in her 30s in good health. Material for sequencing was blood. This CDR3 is CASSQANMGWVTEAFF. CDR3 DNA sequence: TGCGCCAGCAGCCAAGCTAATATGGGTTGGGTCACTGAAGCTTTCTTT.